The 16 T cell receptor beta chains listed next were all sequenced from one sample in a study of CD8+CD57+ T cells in acquired aplastic anemia. It was genomic DNA that served as the template for profiling TCR beta VDJ and CDR3. TCRdb recomputed calls from the reads with MiXCR, one row per CDR3 protein. Counted here are about 160,000 distinct CDR3 sequences, about two thirds occurring once; the ten biggest clones make up around 45%. Before being chosen for sequencing, patients had shown CD8+CD57+ cell expansion by flow cytometry. The specimen was sorted CD4+, CD8+, or CD8+CD57+ T cells (not recorded which) from PBMCs. The receptors originated from a human donor with aplastic anemia.

This clonotype was observed a few times. This sequence joins TRBV7-9 and TRBJ2-2; D gene unclear. With 5 bases removed from V and 7 bases from J, the gap between germline ends came to 5 bases. Looked up from germline, CDR1 is SEHNR and CDR2 is FQNEAQ (reference sequence). The CDR3 is 11 residues long. The CDR3 loop is CASSLSGELFF. The CDR3, as DNA: TGTGCCAGCAGCCTAAGCGGGGAGCTGTTTTTT.

The genes are TRBV20-1 and TRBJ1-2; D is undetermined. Germline loops: CDR1 DFQATT, CDR2 SNEGSKA (reference sequence). CDR3 length: 13 amino acids. Deletions cut 0 bases from V and 6 bases from J, with 11 bases between. The DNA of the CDR3 is TGCAGTGCTAGAGATCCCGGGTCCCATGGCTACACCTTC. It codes for CSARDPGSHGYTF.

A single count supports this clonotype. V usage is TRBV11-3 and J usage is TRBJ2-7; 10 nucleotides agree with TRBD2. V lost 4 bases and J lost 4; bases outside the gene matches: 10. Germline V lookup: CDR1 SGHNT, CDR2 YENEEA. This CDR3 is 16 amino acids long. The DNA of the CDR3 is TGTGCCAGCAGCTCCCCGGAGCGGGAGGGCCTATACGAGCAGTACTTC. As protein: CASSSPEREGLYEQYF.

The genes are TRBV29-1 and TRBJ2-5; D call uncertain. The CDR3 sequence is 11 residues long. Germline V CDR1 and CDR2: SQVTM, ANQGSEA. V was shortened by 4 bases and J by 7 bases, with 10 bases between the two germline ends. The CDR3 reads CSVVWLATQYF. In nucleotides, the CDR3 is TGCAGCGTTGTTTGGTTGGCGACCCAGTACTTC.

This rearrangement joins TRBV11-1 to TRBJ2-7, with TRBD2 as a possible D gene (5 bases). Germline assignment: CDR1 SGHAT and CDR2 FQDESV (reference sequence). V shed 11 bases and J shed 2 bases, with 10 bases lying between them. The CDR3 spans 11 residues. The chain's CDR3 is CAWSGAYEQYF. CDR3 DNA: TGTGCCTGGAGCGGAGCCTACGAGCAGTACTTC.

The rearrangement joins TRBV20-1 to TRBJ2-2; TRBD2 matches at 9 bases. Germline CDR1 DFQATT, CDR2 SNEGSKA (reference sequence). The CDR3 has 13 amino acids. The CDR3 DNA reads as TGCAGGGGGACAAGCGGGAGGTCCGGGGAGCTGTTTTTT. Its translation is CRGTSGRSGELFF.

This clonotype was seen a handful of times. The chain employs TRBV15 and TRBJ1-6; 7 nucleotides align to TRBD1. Trimming took 0 bases from V and 9 from J; bases not matched to a gene: 5. This CDR3 contains 15 residues. Germline assignment: CDR1 LNHNV and CDR2 YYDKDF (reference sequence). The CDR3, as DNA: TGTGCCACCAGCAGAGATCGACAGGGCAGTTCACCCCTCCACTTT. Translation gives CATSRDRQGSSPLHF.

The chain has TRBV7-9 and TRBJ2-1, with D possibly being TRBD1 (5 bases). The V end was cut by 5 bases, the J end by 4 bases, with 9 bases between. CDR1 is SEHNR and CDR2 is FQNEAQ in the germline V gene (reference sequence). This CDR3 spans 13 amino acids. CDR3 loop: CASSQAGYNEQFF. The DNA for the CDR3 is TGTGCCAGCAGCCAGGCAGGGTACAATGAGCAGTTCTTC.

CDR3: CASSVDQAETQYF. CDR3 in DNA: TGTGCCAGCAGCGTAGACCAGGCAGAGACCCAGTACTTC. V usage is TRBV9 and J usage is TRBJ2-5; D gene uncertain. Trimming took off 0 bases at V and 4 bases at J, with 7 bases between the two ends. The germline gives CDR1 SGDLS, CDR2 YYNGEE. The CDR3 runs 13 residues.

The rearrangement uses TRBV5-5 and TRBJ2-1, with a tentative D call TRBD1 (6 bases). The V end lost 0 bases, the J end lost 16 bases, and 23 bases lay between the germline ends. The germline V gene encodes CDR1 SGHKS and CDR2 YYEKEE (reference sequence). This CDR3 spans 15 amino acids. CDR3 sequence: CASSLDGTFTMRGFF. Here the CDR3 DNA reads TGTGCCAGCAGCTTGGACGGGACATTTACAATGAGGGGATTCTTC. The whole variable domain, remainder taken from reference TRBV5-5 and TRBJ2-1, is DAGVTQSPTHLIKTRGQQVTLRCSPISGHKSVSWYQQVLGQGPQFIFQYYEKEERGRGNFPDRFSARQFPNYSSELNVNALLLGDSALYLCASSLDGTFTMRGFFGPGTRLTVL.

The chain carries TRBV2 and TRBJ2-2; D possibly corresponds to TRBD2 (7 bases). Germline CDR1 reads SNHLY; CDR2 reads FYNNEI. Trimming shortened V by 10 bases and J by 1 base, and 16 bases separated the two germline ends. The CDR3 extends over 15 amino acids. The CDR3 DNA follows: TGTGCCACCTCGACCGGGGGGCAGAACACCGGGGAGCTGTTTTTT. Amino acids: CATSTGGQNTGELFF. Looking up the rest from reference TRBV2 and TRBJ2-2 gives the full variable domain: EPEVTQTPSHQVTQMGQEVILRCVPISNHLYFYWYRQILGQKVEFLVSFYNNEISEKSEIFDDQFSVERPDGSNFTLKIRSTKLEDSAMYFCATSTGGQNTGELFFGEGSRLTVL.

This chain joins TRBV2 and TRBJ1-1; possible D gene TRBD1, 5 bases. There are 13 residues in the CDR3. Germline V CDR1 and CDR2: SNHLY, FYNNEI. The germline V and J ends were trimmed by 4 bases and 5 bases, with 11 bases remaining between them. CDR3 in DNA: TGTGCCAGCAGTGCTCAAGGGGATACTGAAGCTTTCTTT. The encoded protein is CASSAQGDTEAFF.

This clonotype was observed a few times. V and J are TRBV19 and TRBJ2-7; no clear D gene. CDR3 length: 13 amino acids. Trimming stripped 5 bases from V and 3 bases from J, with 11 bases between. Germline V gene lookup returns CDR1 LNHDA and CDR2 SQIVND (reference sequence). The CDR3 sequence: CASSQAGVYEQYF. The CDR3 DNA sequence: TGTGCCAGTAGTCAAGCTGGGGTCTACGAGCAGTACTTC. Together with reference TRBV19 and TRBJ2-7, the CDR3 gives the full variable domain: DGGITQSPKYLFRKEGQNVTLSCEQNLNHDAMYWYRQDPGQGLRLIYYSQIVNDFQKGDIAEGYSVSREKKESFPLTVTSAQKNPTAFYLCASSQAGVYEQYFGPGTRLTVT.

In this sample, this clonotype turned up a few times. The gene calls are TRBV7-2 and TRBJ2-1; D is possibly TRBD1 (6 bases). CDR1 SGHTA and CDR2 FQGNSA come from the germline V gene. This CDR3 has 15 amino acids. V was shortened by 0 bases and J by 3 bases, with 9 bases between the two germline ends. The CDR3 loop reads CASSLARDNYNEQFF. The CDR3 DNA sequence: TGTGCCAGCAGCTTAGCCAGGGACAACTACAATGAGCAGTTCTTC.

This clonotype was seen only once. The rearrangement links TRBV6-2 or TRBV6-3 to TRBJ1-2; a possible D gene is TRBD1 (5 bases). V was cut by 7 bases and J by 10 bases, with 22 bases left in between. Germline V gene sequence: CDR1 MNHEY, CDR2 SVGEGT. The CDR3 has 14 amino acids. This CDR3 is CASTDGGTARDYTF. CDR3 bases: TGTGCCAGCACCGACGGGGGAACAGCGCGTGACTACACCTTC.

This clonotype has just a few counts. V is TRBV19 and J is TRBJ2-5, with 8 bases aligning to TRBD1. CDR3 length: 14 residues. CDR1 is LNHDA and CDR2 is SQIVND in the germline V gene (reference sequence). Germline trimming cut 4 bases from V and 1 base from J; bases unmatched to any gene: 2. The CDR3 coding sequence is TGTGCCAGTAGTACCGGACAGGGCCAAGAGACCCAGTACTTC. Translating gives CASSTGQGQETQYF.